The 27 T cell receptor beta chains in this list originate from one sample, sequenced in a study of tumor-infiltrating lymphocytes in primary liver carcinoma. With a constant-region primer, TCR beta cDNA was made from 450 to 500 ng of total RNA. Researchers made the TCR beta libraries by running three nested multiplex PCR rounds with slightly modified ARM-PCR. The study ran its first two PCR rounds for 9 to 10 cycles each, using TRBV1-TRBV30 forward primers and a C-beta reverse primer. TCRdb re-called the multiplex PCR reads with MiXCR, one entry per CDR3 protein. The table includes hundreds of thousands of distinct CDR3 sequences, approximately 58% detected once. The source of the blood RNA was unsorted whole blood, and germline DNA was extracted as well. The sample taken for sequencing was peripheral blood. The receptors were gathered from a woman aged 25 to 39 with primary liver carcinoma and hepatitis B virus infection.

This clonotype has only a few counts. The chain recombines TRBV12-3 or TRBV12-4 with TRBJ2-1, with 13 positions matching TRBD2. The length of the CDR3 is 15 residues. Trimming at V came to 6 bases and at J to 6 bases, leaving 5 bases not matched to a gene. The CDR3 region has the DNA TGTGCCAGCAGCCTACTAGCGGGAGGGTTCAATGAGCAGTTCTTC. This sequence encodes CASSLLAGGFNEQFF.

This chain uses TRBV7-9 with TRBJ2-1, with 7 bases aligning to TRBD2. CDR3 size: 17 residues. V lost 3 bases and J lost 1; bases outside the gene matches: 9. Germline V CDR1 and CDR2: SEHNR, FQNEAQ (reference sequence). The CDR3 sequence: CASSFTLSGLSYNEQFF. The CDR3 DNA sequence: TGTGCCAGCAGCTTCACTCTTAGCGGGCTTTCCTACAATGAGCAGTTCTTC. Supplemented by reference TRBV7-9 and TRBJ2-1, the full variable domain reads DTGVSQNPRHKITKRGQNVTFRCDPISEHNRLYWYRQTLGQGPEFLTYFQNEAQLEKSRLLSDRFSAERPKGSFSTLEIQRTEQGDSAMYLCASSFTLSGLSYNEQFFGPGTRLTVL.

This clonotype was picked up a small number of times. The CDR3 DNA sequence: TGCGCCAGCAGCCGCCCGGGACTAGCGGTCTACAATGAGCAGTTCTTC. It specifies CASSRPGLAVYNEQFF. V is TRBV4-1 and J is TRBJ2-1; 11 nucleotides align to TRBD2. Germline V gene lookup returns CDR1 MGHRA and CDR2 YSYEKL. This CDR3 has 16 amino acids. The V gene end was trimmed by 4 bases and the J gene end by 3 bases; junction bases not matched to a gene: 5.

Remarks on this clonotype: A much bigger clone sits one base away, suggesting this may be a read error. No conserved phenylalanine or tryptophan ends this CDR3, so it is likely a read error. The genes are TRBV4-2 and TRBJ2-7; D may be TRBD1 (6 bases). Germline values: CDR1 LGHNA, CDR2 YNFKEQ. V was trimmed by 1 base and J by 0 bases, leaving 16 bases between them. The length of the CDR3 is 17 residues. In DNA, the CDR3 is TGTGCCAGCAGCCAAGCGGCCATAGGGGGACGCTCCTACGAGCAGTACCTC. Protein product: CASSQAAIGGRSYEQYL.

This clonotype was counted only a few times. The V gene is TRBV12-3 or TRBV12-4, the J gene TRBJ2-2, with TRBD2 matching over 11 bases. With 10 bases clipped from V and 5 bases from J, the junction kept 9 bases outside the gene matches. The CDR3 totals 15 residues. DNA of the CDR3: TGTGCCATCTTCGGGCCTAGCGGGAGGACCGGGGAGCTGTTTTTT. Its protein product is CAIFGPSGRTGELFF.

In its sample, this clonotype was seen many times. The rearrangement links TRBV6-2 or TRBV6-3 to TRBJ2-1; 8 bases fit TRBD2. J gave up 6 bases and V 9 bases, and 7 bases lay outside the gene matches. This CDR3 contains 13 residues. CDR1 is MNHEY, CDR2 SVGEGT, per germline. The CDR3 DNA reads TGTGCCAGAGATAGCGGGAAAGGCAATGAGCAGTTCTTC. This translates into CARDSGKGNEQFF.

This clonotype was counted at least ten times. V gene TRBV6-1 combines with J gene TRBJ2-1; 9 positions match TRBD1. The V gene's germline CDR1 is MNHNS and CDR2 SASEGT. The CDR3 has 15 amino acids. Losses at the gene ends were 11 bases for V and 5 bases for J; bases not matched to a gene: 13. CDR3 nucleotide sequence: TGTGCCGCTTCACGGGGGGACAGGGTCCACAATGAGCAGTTCTTC. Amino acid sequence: CAASRGDRVHNEQFF.

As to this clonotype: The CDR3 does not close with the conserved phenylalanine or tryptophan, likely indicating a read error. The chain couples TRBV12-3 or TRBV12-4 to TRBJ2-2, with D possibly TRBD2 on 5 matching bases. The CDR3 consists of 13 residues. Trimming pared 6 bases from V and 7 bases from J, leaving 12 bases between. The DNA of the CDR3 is TGTGCCAGCAGGGAACTAGTTGTCGGGGAGCTGTTTTCT. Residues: CASRELVVGELFS.

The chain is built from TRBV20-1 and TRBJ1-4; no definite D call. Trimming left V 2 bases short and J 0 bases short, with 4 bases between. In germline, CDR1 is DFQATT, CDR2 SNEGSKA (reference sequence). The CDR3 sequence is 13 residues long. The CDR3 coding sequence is TGCAGTGCTAGAATTACAACTAATGAAAAACTGTTTTTT. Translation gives CSARITTNEKLFF.

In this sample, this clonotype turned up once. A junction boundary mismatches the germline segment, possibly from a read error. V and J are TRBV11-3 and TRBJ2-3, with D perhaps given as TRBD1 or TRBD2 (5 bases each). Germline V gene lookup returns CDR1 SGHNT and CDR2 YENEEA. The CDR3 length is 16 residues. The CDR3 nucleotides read TGTGCCAGCAGCTCCCCATCGGGGCCTAGCACATATACGCAGTATTTT. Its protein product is CASSSPSGPSTYTQYF.

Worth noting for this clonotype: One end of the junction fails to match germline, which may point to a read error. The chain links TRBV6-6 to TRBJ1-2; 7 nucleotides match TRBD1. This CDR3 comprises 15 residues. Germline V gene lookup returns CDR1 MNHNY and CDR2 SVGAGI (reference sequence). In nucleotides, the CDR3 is TGTGCCAGCAGTTCGTCGTGCGACAGGGCGGGTGGCTACACTTTC. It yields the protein CASSSSCDRAGGYTF.

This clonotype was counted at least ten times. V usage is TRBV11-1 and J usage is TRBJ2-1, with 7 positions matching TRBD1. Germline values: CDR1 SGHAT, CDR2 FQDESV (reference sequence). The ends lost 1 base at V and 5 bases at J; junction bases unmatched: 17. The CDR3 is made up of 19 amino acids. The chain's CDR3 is CASSLGSTGNPGSHNEQFF. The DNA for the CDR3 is TGTGCCAGCAGCTTAGGGTCGACAGGGAACCCCGGAAGTCACAATGAGCAGTTCTTC.

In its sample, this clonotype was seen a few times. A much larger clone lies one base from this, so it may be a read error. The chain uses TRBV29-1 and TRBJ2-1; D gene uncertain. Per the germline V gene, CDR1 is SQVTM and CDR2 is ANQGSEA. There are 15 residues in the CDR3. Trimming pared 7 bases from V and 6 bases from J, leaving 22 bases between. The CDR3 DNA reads TGCAGCGCTGACTGTGACCGCCGAGCCCCCAATGAGCAGTTCTTC. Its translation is CSADCDRRAPNEQFF.

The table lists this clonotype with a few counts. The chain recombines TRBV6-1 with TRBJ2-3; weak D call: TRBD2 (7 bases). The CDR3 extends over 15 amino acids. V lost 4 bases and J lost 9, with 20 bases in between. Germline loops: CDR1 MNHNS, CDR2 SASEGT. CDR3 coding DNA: TGTGCCAGCAGTGTGGAACGGAGCGGGACATCAACGCAGTATTTT. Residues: CASSVERSGTSTQYF.

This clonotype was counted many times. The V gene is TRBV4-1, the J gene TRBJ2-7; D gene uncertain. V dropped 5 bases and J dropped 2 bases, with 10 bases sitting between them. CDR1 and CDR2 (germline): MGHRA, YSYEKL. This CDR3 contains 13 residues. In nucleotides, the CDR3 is TGCGCCAGCAGCGTCTCCAGAACCTACGAGCAGTACTTC. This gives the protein CASSVSRTYEQYF.

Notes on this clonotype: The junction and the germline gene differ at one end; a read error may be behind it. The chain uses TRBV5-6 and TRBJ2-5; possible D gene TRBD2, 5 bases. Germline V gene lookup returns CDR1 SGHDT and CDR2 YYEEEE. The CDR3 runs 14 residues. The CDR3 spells CPSSFRTSTQTQYF. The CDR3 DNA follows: TGTCCCAGCAGCTTTCGTACTAGTACGCAGACCCAGTACTTC.

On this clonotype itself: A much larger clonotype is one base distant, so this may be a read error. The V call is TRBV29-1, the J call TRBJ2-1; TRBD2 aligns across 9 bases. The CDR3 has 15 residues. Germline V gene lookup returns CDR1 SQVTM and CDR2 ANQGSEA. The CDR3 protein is CSVDGLAGRYNEHFF. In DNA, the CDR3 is TGCAGCGTTGATGGGCTAGCGGGGAGATACAATGAGCACTTCTTC.

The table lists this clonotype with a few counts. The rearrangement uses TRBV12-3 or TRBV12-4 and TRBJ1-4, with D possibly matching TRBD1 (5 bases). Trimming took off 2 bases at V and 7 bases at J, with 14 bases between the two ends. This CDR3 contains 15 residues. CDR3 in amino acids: CASSLQGSLGEKLFF. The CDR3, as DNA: TGTGCCAGCAGTTTACAGGGTTCTTTGGGTGAAAAACTGTTTTTT.

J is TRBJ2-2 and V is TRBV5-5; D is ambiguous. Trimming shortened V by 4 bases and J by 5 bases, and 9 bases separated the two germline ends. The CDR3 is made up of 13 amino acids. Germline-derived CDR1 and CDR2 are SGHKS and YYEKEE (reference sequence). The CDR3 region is CASSPEQTGELFF. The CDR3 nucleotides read TGTGCCAGCAGCCCTGAACAGACCGGGGAGCTGTTTTTT.

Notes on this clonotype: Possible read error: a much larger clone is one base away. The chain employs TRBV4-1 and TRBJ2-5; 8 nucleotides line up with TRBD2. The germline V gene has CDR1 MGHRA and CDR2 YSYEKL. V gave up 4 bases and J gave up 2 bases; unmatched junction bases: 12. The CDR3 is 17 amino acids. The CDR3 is CASSREGFGGGQETQYF. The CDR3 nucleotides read TGCGCCAGCAGCCGAGAAGGCTTCGGCGGGGGGCAAGAGACCCAGTACTTC.

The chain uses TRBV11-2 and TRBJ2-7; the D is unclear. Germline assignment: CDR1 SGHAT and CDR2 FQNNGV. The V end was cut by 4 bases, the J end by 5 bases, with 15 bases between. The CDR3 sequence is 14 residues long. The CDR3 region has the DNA TGTGCCAGCAGCTCAAACACCGGGTCCCACGAGCAGTACTTC. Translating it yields CASSSNTGSHEQYF.

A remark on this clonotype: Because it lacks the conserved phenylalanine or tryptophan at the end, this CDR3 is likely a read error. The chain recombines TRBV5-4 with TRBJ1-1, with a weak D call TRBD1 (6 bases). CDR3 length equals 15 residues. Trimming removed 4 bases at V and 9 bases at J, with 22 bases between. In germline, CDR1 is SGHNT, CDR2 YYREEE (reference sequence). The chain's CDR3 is CASSRLSRDNSQAFL. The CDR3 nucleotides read TGTGCCAGCAGCCGCTTATCAAGGGACAACTCTCAAGCTTTCCTT.

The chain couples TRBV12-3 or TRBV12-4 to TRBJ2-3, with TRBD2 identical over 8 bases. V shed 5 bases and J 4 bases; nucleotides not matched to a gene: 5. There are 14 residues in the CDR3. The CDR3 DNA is TGTGCCAGCAGTCCCGGGACTAGGCCAGATACGCAGTATTTT. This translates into CASSPGTRPDTQYF.

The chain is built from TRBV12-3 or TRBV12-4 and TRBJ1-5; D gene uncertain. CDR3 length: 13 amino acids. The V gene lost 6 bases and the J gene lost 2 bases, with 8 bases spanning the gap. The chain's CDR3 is CASRSGGNQPQHF. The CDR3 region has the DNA TGTGCCAGCAGATCGGGTGGCAATCAGCCCCAGCATTTT.

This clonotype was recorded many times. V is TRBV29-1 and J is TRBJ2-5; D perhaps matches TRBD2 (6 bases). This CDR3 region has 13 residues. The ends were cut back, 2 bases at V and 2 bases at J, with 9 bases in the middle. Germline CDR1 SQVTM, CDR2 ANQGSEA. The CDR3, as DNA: TGCAGCGTTGAACTAGCGCATCAAGAGACCCAGTACTTC. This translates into CSVELAHQETQYF.

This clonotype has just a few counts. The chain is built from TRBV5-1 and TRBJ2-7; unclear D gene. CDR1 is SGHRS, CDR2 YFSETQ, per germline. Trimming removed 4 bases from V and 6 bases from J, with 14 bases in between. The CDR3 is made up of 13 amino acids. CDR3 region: CASSPPRPGEQYF. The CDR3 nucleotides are TGCGCCAGCAGCCCCCCCAGACCTGGCGAGCAGTACTTC.

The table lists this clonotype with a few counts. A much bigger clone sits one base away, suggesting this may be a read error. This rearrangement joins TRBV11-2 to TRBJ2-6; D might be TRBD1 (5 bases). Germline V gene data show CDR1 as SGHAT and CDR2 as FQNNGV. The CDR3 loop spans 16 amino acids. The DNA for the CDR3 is TGTGCCAGCAGCTTAGACAGGGCCTCTGGGGCCAACGTCCTGGCTTTC. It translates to CASSLDRASGANVLAF.